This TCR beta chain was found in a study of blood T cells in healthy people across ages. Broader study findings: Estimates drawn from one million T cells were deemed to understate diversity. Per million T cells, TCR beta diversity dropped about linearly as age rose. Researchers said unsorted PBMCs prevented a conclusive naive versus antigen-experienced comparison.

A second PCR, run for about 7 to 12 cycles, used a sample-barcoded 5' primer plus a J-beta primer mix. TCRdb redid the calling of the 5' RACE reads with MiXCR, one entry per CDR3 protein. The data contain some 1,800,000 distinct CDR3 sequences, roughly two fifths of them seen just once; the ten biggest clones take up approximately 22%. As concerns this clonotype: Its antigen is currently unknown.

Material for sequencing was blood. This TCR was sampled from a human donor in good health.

CDR3 sequence: CASRDGQGAITEAFF. CDR3 nucleotides: TGTGCCAGCAGGGATGGACAGGGGGCGATCACTGAAGCTTTCTTT. The chain employs TRBV5-5 and TRBJ1-1, with 11 bases lining up with TRBD1. Germline CDR1 is SGHKS and CDR2 is YYEKEE (reference sequence). The CDR3 has 15 residues. The J segment lost 4 bases and the V segment lost 5 bases, leaving 7 bases of the junction unmatched.